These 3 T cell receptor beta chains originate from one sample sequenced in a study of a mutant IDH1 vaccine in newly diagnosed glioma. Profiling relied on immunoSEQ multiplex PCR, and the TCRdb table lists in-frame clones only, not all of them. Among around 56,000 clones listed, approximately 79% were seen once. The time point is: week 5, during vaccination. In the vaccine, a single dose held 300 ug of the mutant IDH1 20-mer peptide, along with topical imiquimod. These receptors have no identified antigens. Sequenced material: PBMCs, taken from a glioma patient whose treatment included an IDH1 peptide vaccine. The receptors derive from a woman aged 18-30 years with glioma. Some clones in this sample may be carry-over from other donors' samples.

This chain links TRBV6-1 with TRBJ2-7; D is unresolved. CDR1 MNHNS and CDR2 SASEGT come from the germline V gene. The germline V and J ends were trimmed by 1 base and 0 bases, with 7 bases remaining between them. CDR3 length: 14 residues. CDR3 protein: CASSEGEPSYEQYF. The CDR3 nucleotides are TGTGCCAGCAGTGAAGGGGAACCCTCCTACGAGCAGTACTTC.

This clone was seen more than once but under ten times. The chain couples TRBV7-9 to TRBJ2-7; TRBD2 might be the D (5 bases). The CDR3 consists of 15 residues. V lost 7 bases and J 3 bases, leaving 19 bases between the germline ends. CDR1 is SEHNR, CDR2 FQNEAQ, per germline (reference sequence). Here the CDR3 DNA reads TGTGCCAGCACCTCAAGGACTCTAAATGACTACGAGCAGTACTTC. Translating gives CASTSRTLNDYEQYF. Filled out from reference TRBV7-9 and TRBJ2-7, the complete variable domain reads DTGVSQNPRHKITKRGQNVTFRCDPISEHNRLYWYRQTLGQGPEFLTYFQNEAQLEKSRLLSDRFSAERPKGSFSTLEIQRTEQGDSAMYLCASTSRTLNDYEQYFGPGTRLTVT.

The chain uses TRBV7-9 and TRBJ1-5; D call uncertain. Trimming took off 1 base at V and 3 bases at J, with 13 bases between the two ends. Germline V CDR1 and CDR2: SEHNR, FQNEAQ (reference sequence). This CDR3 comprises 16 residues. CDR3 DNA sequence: TGTGCCAGCAGCTTAGAGGAGGTCAGCCTCAATCAGCCCCAGCATTTT. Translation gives CASSLEEVSLNQPQHF.